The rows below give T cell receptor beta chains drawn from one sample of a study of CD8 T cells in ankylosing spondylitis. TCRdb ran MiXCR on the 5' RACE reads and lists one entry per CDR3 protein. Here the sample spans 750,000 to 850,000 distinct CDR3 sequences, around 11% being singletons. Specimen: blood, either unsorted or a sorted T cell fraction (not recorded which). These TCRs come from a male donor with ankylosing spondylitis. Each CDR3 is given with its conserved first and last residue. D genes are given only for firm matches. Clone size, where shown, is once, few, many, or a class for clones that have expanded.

CDR3 protein: CSVVTPQRTDTQYF; CDR3 DNA: TGCAGCGTTGTGACACCTCAGAGGACAGATACGCAGTATTTT; J gene: TRBJ2-3; clone size: many; V gene: TRBV29-1; D gene: .
CDR3 protein: CASSPDRGDYEQYF; CDR3 DNA: TGTGCCAGCAGCCCGGACAGGGGAGATTACGAGCAGTACTTC; J gene: TRBJ2-7; clone size: many; V gene: TRBV7-2; D gene: TRBD1
CDR3 protein: CASSQLAGFKCSYNEQFF; CDR3 DNA: TGCGCCAGCAGTCAATTGGCAGGTTTCAAATGCTCCTACAATGAGCAGTTCTTC; J gene: TRBJ2-1; clone size: many; V gene: TRBV23-1; D gene: .
CDR3 protein: CASRWAQETQYF; CDR3 DNA: TGTGCCAGCAGATGGGCCCAAGAGACCCAGTACTTC; J gene: TRBJ2-5; clone size: .; V gene: TRBV28; D gene: .
CDR3 protein: CATSPTASDGYGDEQFF; CDR3 DNA: TGTGCCACCTCCCCGACAGCCAGTGATGGTTATGGGGATGAGCAGTTCTTC; J gene: TRBJ2-1; clone size: few; V gene: TRBV10-3; D gene: .
CDR3 protein: CASSSQGASSNQPQHF; CDR3 DNA: TGTGCCAGCAGTTCACAGGGGGCGAGCAGCAATCAGCCCCAGCATTTT; J gene: TRBJ1-5; clone size: many; V gene: TRBV7-2; D gene: TRBD1
CDR3 protein: CSTLGGDNYGYTF; CDR3 DNA: TGCAGTACCTTGGGCGGAGATAACTATGGCTACACCTTC; J gene: TRBJ1-2; clone size: few; V gene: TRBV20-1; D gene: .
CDR3 protein: CASSYSPGGLDTGELFF; CDR3 DNA: TGTGCCAGCAGTTACTCCCCCGGGGGCTTAGACACCGGGGAGCTGTTTTTT; J gene: TRBJ2-2; clone size: few; V gene: TRBV6-5; D gene: .
CDR3 protein: CASSGGMNYGYTF; CDR3 DNA: TGTGCCAGCAGCGGCGGAATGAACTATGGCTACACCTTC; J gene: TRBJ1-2; clone size: .; V gene: TRBV11-2; D gene: .
CDR3 protein: CSASRRQGSWEQFF; CDR3 DNA: TGCAGTGCTAGTAGGCGTCAGGGGTCGTGGGAGCAGTTCTTC; J gene: TRBJ2-1; clone size: many; V gene: TRBV20-1; D gene: .
CDR3 protein: CASRGPRGYYGYTF; CDR3 DNA: TGTGCCAGTCGCGGCCCGAGGGGTTACTATGGCTACACCTTC; J gene: TRBJ1-2; clone size: .; V gene: TRBV2; D gene: .
CDR3 protein: CSARAPQGNYYNEQFF; CDR3 DNA: TGCAGTGCTAGAGCCCCACAGGGTAACTACTACAATGAGCAGTTCTTC; J gene: TRBJ2-1; clone size: few; V gene: TRBV20-1; D gene: .
CDR3 protein: CASMAGIGNEKLFF; CDR3 DNA: TGTGCCAGCATGGCGGGAATCGGGAATGAAAAACTGTTTTTT; J gene: TRBJ1-4; clone size: .; V gene: TRBV2; D gene: .
CDR3 protein: CSARSPVRDTQYF; CDR3 DNA: TGCAGTGCTAGAAGTCCGGTCCGGGATACGCAGTATTTT; J gene: TRBJ2-3; clone size: .; V gene: TRBV20-1; D gene: .
CDR3 protein: CASSLDKDYGYTF; CDR3 DNA: TGTGCCAGCTCTCTCGACAAAGACTATGGCTACACCTTC; J gene: TRBJ1-2; clone size: .; V gene: TRBV18; D gene: .
CDR3 protein: CASSPMRDTLNNEQFF; CDR3 DNA: TGTGCCAGCAGCCCGATGAGGGACACCTTAAACAATGAGCAGTTCTTC; J gene: TRBJ2-1; clone size: many; V gene: TRBV4-2; D gene: .
CDR3 protein: CSARQAGGRNEQFF; CDR3 DNA: TGCAGTGCTAGGCAAGCGGGAGGTCGCAATGAGCAGTTCTTC; J gene: TRBJ2-1; clone size: .; V gene: TRBV20-1; D gene: TRBD2
CDR3 protein: CSASDSTGATYEQYF; CDR3 DNA: TGCAGTGCTAGTGATTCGACAGGGGCCACCTACGAGCAGTACTTC; J gene: TRBJ2-7; clone size: many; V gene: TRBV20-1; D gene: TRBD1
CDR3 protein: CSVGRDRLIYNEQFF; CDR3 DNA: TGCAGCGTTGGGAGGGACAGGCTGATATACAATGAGCAGTTCTTC; J gene: TRBJ2-1; clone size: many; V gene: TRBV29-1; D gene: TRBD1
CDR3 protein: CASSPRDLLYNTGELFF; CDR3 DNA: TGTGCCAGCAGCCCGCGGGACCTCCTTTATAACACCGGGGAGCTGTTTTTT; J gene: TRBJ2-2; clone size: many; V gene: TRBV12-3/TRBV12-4; D gene: .
CDR3 protein: CASSQEGRTGELFF; CDR3 DNA: TGCGCCAGCAGCCAAGAGGGGCGAACCGGGGAGCTGTTTTTT; J gene: TRBJ2-2; clone size: many; V gene: TRBV4-3; D gene: .
CDR3 protein: CASSLDTGTHIYGYTF; CDR3 DNA: TGCGCCAGCAGCTTAGATACCGGGACCCATATCTATGGCTACACCTTC; J gene: TRBJ1-2; clone size: .; V gene: TRBV5-1; D gene: .
CDR3 protein: CSAPGLSNYGYTF; CDR3 DNA: TGCAGTGCCCCGGGACTGTCAAACTATGGCTACACCTTC; J gene: TRBJ1-2; clone size: few; V gene: TRBV20-1; D gene: .
CDR3 protein: CSVDGQGMNTEAFF; CDR3 DNA: TGCAGCGTTGATGGACAGGGTATGAACACTGAAGCTTTCTTT; J gene: TRBJ1-1; clone size: many; V gene: TRBV29-1; D gene: TRBD1
CDR3 protein: CASSFTTSGYTDTQYF; CDR3 DNA: TGTGCCAGCAGCTTTACGACTAGCGGATACACAGATACGCAGTATTTT; J gene: TRBJ2-3; clone size: few; V gene: TRBV9; D gene: TRBD2
CDR3 protein: CASRARVGDTQYF; CDR3 DNA: TGTGCCAGCAGGGCCCGGGTAGGAGATACGCAGTATTTT; J gene: TRBJ2-3; clone size: few; V gene: TRBV7-2; D gene: .
CDR3 protein: CASSLMGGTDTQYF; CDR3 DNA: TGTGCCAGCAGCTTAATGGGGGGCACAGATACGCAGTATTTT; J gene: TRBJ2-3; clone size: .; V gene: TRBV7-2; D gene: .
CDR3 protein: CASSARSQPNYGYTF; CDR3 DNA: TGTGCCAGCAGTGCTAGGAGCCAACCTAACTATGGCTACACCTTC; J gene: TRBJ1-2; clone size: .; V gene: TRBV27; D gene: .
CDR3 protein: CASSLAGRIQETQYF; CDR3 DNA: TGTGCCAGCAGCTTAGCGGGACGCATCCAAGAGACCCAGTACTTC; J gene: TRBJ2-5; clone size: few; V gene: TRBV7-9; D gene: .
CDR3 protein: CASSQVGNSPLHF; CDR3 DNA: TGCGCCAGCAGCCAAGTCGGTAATTCACCCCTCCACTTT; J gene: TRBJ1-6; clone size: few; V gene: TRBV4-3; D gene: .
CDR3 protein: CASSLVLLSDTQYF; CDR3 DNA: TGTGCCAGCAGCTTAGTATTGCTCTCAGATACGCAGTATTTT; J gene: TRBJ2-3; clone size: few; V gene: TRBV7-2; D gene: .
CDR3 protein: CSARAGLAGDEQFF; CDR3 DNA: TGCAGTGCTAGAGCGGGACTAGCGGGGGATGAGCAGTTCTTC; J gene: TRBJ2-1; clone size: few; V gene: TRBV20-1; D gene: TRBD2
CDR3 protein: CASSVDIAEGDEQFF; CDR3 DNA: TGCGCCAGCAGCGTTGACATAGCGGAGGGCGATGAGCAGTTCTTC; J gene: TRBJ2-1; clone size: .; V gene: TRBV5-1; D gene: .
CDR3 protein: CASSHPDRGTQYF; CDR3 DNA: TGTGCCAGCAGCCACCCGGACAGAGGTACGCAGTATTTT; J gene: TRBJ2-3; clone size: few; V gene: TRBV4-2; D gene: .
CDR3 protein: CSADRGDYNEQFF; CDR3 DNA: TGCAGTGCAGACAGGGGGGACTACAATGAGCAGTTCTTC; J gene: TRBJ2-1; clone size: .; V gene: TRBV20-1; D gene: TRBD1
CDR3 protein: CASRANPGTGSDEQYF; CDR3 DNA: TGTGCCAGCAGGGCCAACCCCGGGACAGGGAGCGACGAGCAGTACTTC; J gene: TRBJ2-7; clone size: .; V gene: TRBV6-1; D gene: TRBD1
CDR3 protein: CASSWTLNTGELFF; CDR3 DNA: TGTGCCAGCAGCTGGACACTGAACACCGGGGAGCTGTTTTTT; J gene: TRBJ2-2; clone size: many; V gene: TRBV7-9; D gene: .
CDR3 protein: CSVADRIKTYEQYF; CDR3 DNA: TGCAGCGTCGCTGACAGGATCAAAACCTACGAGCAGTACTTC; J gene: TRBJ2-7; clone size: many; V gene: TRBV29-1; D gene: .
CDR3 protein: CASSLGGKGQETQYF; CDR3 DNA: TGCGCCAGCAGCTTGGGAGGGAAGGGACAAGAGACCCAGTACTTC; J gene: TRBJ2-5; clone size: few; V gene: TRBV5-1; D gene: .
CDR3 protein: CASGRPNTGELFF; CDR3 DNA: TGTGCCAGCGGGCGTCCGAACACCGGGGAGCTGTTTTTT; J gene: TRBJ2-2; clone size: few; V gene: TRBV6-1; D gene: .
CDR3 protein: CASSPRTGRNYGYTF; CDR3 DNA: TGTGCCAGCAGCCCCCGGACAGGGAGGAACTATGGCTACACCTTC; J gene: TRBJ1-2; clone size: many; V gene: TRBV7-2; D gene: TRBD1
CDR3 protein: CASSLGDTQGYTF; CDR3 DNA: TGCGCCAGCAGCTTGGGGGACACCCAAGGCTACACCTTC; J gene: TRBJ1-2; clone size: few; V gene: TRBV5-1; D gene: .